Following are 29 T cell receptor beta chains from one sample sequenced in a study of response to subunit inactivated influenza vaccine. TCRdb re-called the RT-PCR reads through MiXCR, storing one row per CDR3 protein. This sample has 860,000 or so distinct CDR3 sequences; 21% occur once, and the top ten carry 10%. The sample here was PBMCs from blood, taken 5 days after vaccination. These receptors were taken from a man aged 50-60 years who received an inactivated influenza vaccine.

This clonotype was seen only a few times. The gene calls are TRBV28 and TRBJ1-4; TRBD1 might be the D (6 bases). Per the germline V gene, CDR1 is MDHEN and CDR2 is SYDVKM. The CDR3 sequence is 15 residues long. Trimming took off 6 bases at V and 5 bases at J, with 16 bases between the two ends. CDR3 amino acids: CASRETGLVNEKLFF. CDR3 coding DNA: TGTGCCAGCAGGGAGACAGGCCTCGTGAATGAAAAACTGTTTTTT.

This clonotype turned up a few times. The gene calls are TRBV10-3 and TRBJ2-1; no clear D gene. The V end was cut by 5 bases, the J end by 5 bases, with 7 bases between. Germline CDR1 and CDR2: ENHRY and SYGVKD. CDR3 size: 12 residues. This CDR3 is CAISRNHNEQFF. DNA for the CDR3: TGTGCCATCAGTAGGAACCACAATGAGCAGTTCTTC.

This clonotype occurred a few times. The gene calls are TRBV5-5 and TRBJ2-7; D assignment may be TRBD1 or TRBD2 (5 bases each). The CDR3 extends over 14 amino acids. V lost 2 bases, J lost 5 bases, and 14 bases lay in between. CDR1 SGHKS and CDR2 YYEKEE come from the germline V gene (reference sequence). The CDR3 is CASSFRDGRNEQYF. CDR3 DNA: TGTGCCAGCAGCTTTCGGGACGGAAGGAACGAGCAGTACTTC.

This clonotype was seen only a few times. The gene calls are TRBV12-3 or TRBV12-4 and TRBJ1-5; 8 nucleotides match TRBD1. The CDR3 is 17 amino acids. Germline trimming cut 6 bases from V and 2 bases from J; bases unmatched to any gene: 12. The CDR3 protein is CASSYGQGLRGNQPQHF. Written as DNA, the CDR3 is TGTGCCAGCAGCTATGGACAGGGTTTGAGAGGCAATCAGCCCCAGCATTTT.

This clonotype has only a few counts. The genes are TRBV10-3 and TRBJ2-6; D gene unclear. Germline values: CDR1 ENHRY, CDR2 SYGVKD. CDR3 length: 18 residues. V was trimmed by 6 bases and J by 0 bases, leaving 18 bases between them. In nucleotides, the CDR3 is TGTGCCATCAGGGGCACAACCGAGAAGAACTCTGGGGCCAACGTCCTGACTTTC. Translating it yields CAIRGTTEKNSGANVLTF.

The chain joins TRBV6-5 to TRBJ1-5; 9 bases match TRBD1. Germline V gives CDR1 MNHEY, CDR2 SVGAGI. There are 15 residues in the CDR3. The V segment lost 4 bases and the J segment 3 bases; nucleotides outside the gene matches: 4. The CDR3 coding sequence is TGTGCCAGCAGTTCTCGGGACAGGGACAATCAGCCCCAGCATTTT. Encoded protein: CASSSRDRDNQPQHF.

This clonotype showed up just a few times. The chain joins TRBV12-3 or TRBV12-4 to TRBJ2-1; D is tentatively TRBD1 or TRBD2 (6 bases each). The CDR3 is 16 residues long. With 6 bases removed from V and 0 bases from J, the gap between germline ends came to 15 bases. The CDR3 bases are TGTGCCAGCAGACCAGGACGGGGGCTCTCCTACAATGAGCAGTTCTTC. Its protein product is CASRPGRGLSYNEQFF.

The chain employs TRBV7-8 and TRBJ1-4, with unresolved D. The V end lost 1 base, the J end lost 0 bases, and 9 bases lay between the germline ends. This CDR3 comprises 16 residues. Germline V gives CDR1 SGHVS, CDR2 FQNEAQ. The CDR3 bases are TGTGCCAGCAGCTTAGTTCGGTTTGCAACTAATGAAAAACTGTTTTTT. Encoded protein: CASSLVRFATNEKLFF.

Only a few counts were recorded for this clonotype. The chain joins TRBV18 to TRBJ2-1, with D possibly matching TRBD2 (5 bases). Germline CDR1 reads KGHSH; CDR2 reads LQKENI. The CDR3 runs to 18 residues. V was trimmed by 2 bases and J by 7 bases, leaving 24 bases between them. The CDR3 sequence is CASSPGYGRAGSDNEQFF. The CDR3 bases are TGTGCCAGCTCACCAGGGTATGGGCGGGCCGGCTCAGATAATGAGCAGTTCTTC.

The chain employs TRBV12-3 or TRBV12-4 and TRBJ1-2, with TRBD1 matching over 8 bases. The V and J ends lost 6 bases and 8 bases, in that order; junction bases with no gene match: 14. This CDR3 is built from 15 residues. CDR3 sequence (DNA): TGTGCCAGCAGCCCGACAGGGGACGGTGGTGGAGGCTACACCTTC. Encoded protein: CASSPTGDGGGGYTF.

The V and J genes are TRBV4-1 and TRBJ2-1; 11 nucleotides agree with TRBD2. Germline CDR1 and CDR2: MGHRA and YSYEKL. V shed 3 bases, J shed 2 bases, and the junction held 3 bases outside the gene matches. The length of the CDR3 is 16 residues. Written as DNA, the CDR3 is TGCGCCAGCAGCCATAATAGCGGGGGGGCCTACAATGAGCAGTTCTTC. It encodes CASSHNSGGAYNEQFF.

This clonotype was counted only a few times. The CDR3 DNA follows: TGTGCCAGCAGCTCGGACATGAACGAGCAGTACTTC. Translation gives CASSSDMNEQYF. V is TRBV9 and J is TRBJ2-7, with D possibly TRBD1 on 5 matching bases. CDR1 and CDR2 from the germline V gene are SGDLS and YYNGEE. The CDR3 sequence is 12 residues long. V was trimmed by 4 bases and J by 5 bases, leaving 10 bases between them.

This clonotype was counted between two and nine times. The chain couples TRBV5-5 to TRBJ1-6; D not certain. Germline V gene data show CDR1 as SGHKS and CDR2 as YYEKEE (reference sequence). The CDR3 has 15 residues. Trimming took off 0 bases at V and 8 bases at J, with 12 bases between the two ends. The CDR3: CASSLDYGSDSPLHF. In nucleotides, the CDR3 is TGTGCCAGCAGCTTGGATTACGGGTCGGATTCACCCCTCCACTTT.

CDR3 nucleotide sequence: TGCGCCAGCAGCCTCGGGGGGCCAAGCTCCTACAATGAGCAGTTCTTC. Amino acids: CASSLGGPSSYNEQFF. This rearrangement joins TRBV4-3 to TRBJ2-1, with D possibly being TRBD2 (7 bases). The germline gives CDR1 LGHNA, CDR2 YSLEER. The CDR3 length is 16 residues. The germline V and J ends were trimmed by 4 bases and 0 bases, with 13 bases remaining between them.

At least ten counts were recorded for this clonotype. Written as DNA, the CDR3 is TGTGCCAGCAGTTTGGTGGGAGGAGGGACCGGGGAGCTGTTTTTT. This sequence encodes CASSLVGGGTGELFF. V usage is TRBV12-3 or TRBV12-4 and J usage is TRBJ2-2; possible D gene TRBD2, 6 bases. The V end lost 3 bases, the J end lost 5 bases, and 13 bases lay between the germline ends. The CDR3 has 15 residues.

The chain links TRBV4-1 to TRBJ2-3; TRBD1 agrees at 10 bases. Germline CDR1 MGHRA, CDR2 YSYEKL. The V segment lost 4 bases and the J segment 5 bases; nucleotides outside the gene matches: 3. CDR3 length equals 14 residues. The CDR3 sequence is CASSPRTGGDTQYF. In nucleotides, the CDR3 is TGCGCCAGCAGCCCGAGGACAGGGGGAGATACGCAGTATTTT.

The chain couples TRBV18 to TRBJ1-1, with TRBD1 matching over 8 bases. Germline CDR1 KGHSH, CDR2 LQKENI. J lost 3 bases, V lost 1 base, and 7 bases had no gene match. This CDR3 spans 16 amino acids. This chain's CDR3 is CASSPRSTGADTEAFF. In DNA form, the CDR3 reads TGTGCCAGCTCACCACGATCGACAGGGGCGGACACTGAAGCTTTCTTT.

In its sample, this clonotype was seen a few times. The chain links TRBV6-1 to TRBJ2-3; 9 bases agree with TRBD2. Trimming at V came to 5 bases and at J to 2 bases, leaving 8 bases not matched to a gene. Germline V gene lookup returns CDR1 MNHNS and CDR2 SASEGT. This CDR3 has 16 residues. The CDR3 loop reads CASSTRSGRDTDTQYF. The CDR3 nucleotides are TGTGCCAGCAGTACCCGTAGCGGGAGAGACACAGATACGCAGTATTTT.

CDR3 region: CASSLPRQAGANVLTF. The CDR3 DNA is TGTGCCAGCAGCTTACCCCGACAGGCTGGGGCCAACGTCCTGACTTTC. The chain combines TRBV7-2 with TRBJ2-6, with D possibly TRBD1 on 6 matching bases. The CDR3 is made up of 16 amino acids. V lost 2 bases and J 2 bases, leaving 10 bases between the germline ends. CDR1 and CDR2 from the germline V gene are SGHTA and FQGNSA.

Details on this clonotype: Since no conserved phenylalanine or tryptophan closes the CDR3, a read error is the likely cause. The chain uses TRBV20-1 and TRBJ2-3, with D unresolved. Germline assignment: CDR1 DFQATT and CDR2 SNEGSKA (reference sequence). CDR3 length equals 14 residues. V was cut by 3 bases and J by 1 base, with 11 bases left in between. The CDR3 DNA reads TGCAGTGCTAGTCAAAGAGGACGCACAGATACGCAGTATTCT. Protein: CSASQRGRTDTQYS.

This clonotype turned up a few times. The CDR3 here is CASRRTLDEKLFF. The DNA of the CDR3 is TGTGCCAGCAGGCGGACCTTGGACGAAAAACTGTTTTTT. The chain links TRBV6-1 to TRBJ1-4, with D unclear. CDR1 is MNHNS, CDR2 SASEGT, per germline. The CDR3 sequence is 13 residues long. With 6 bases removed from V and 8 bases from J, the gap between germline ends came to 13 bases.

This clonotype was seen more than once but under ten times. The rearrangement uses TRBV4-1 and TRBJ2-2; D assignment may be TRBD1 or TRBD2 (5 bases each). The CDR3 loop spans 16 amino acids. Germline CDR1 reads MGHRA; CDR2 reads YSYEKL. The V and J ends lost 1 base and 4 bases respectively, with 13 bases between them. CDR3 amino acids: CASSQVGRGATGELFF. DNA of the CDR3: TGCGCCAGCAGCCAAGTCGGACGGGGCGCCACCGGGGAGCTGTTTTTT.

The sample holds a few counts of this clonotype. The chain has TRBV29-1 and TRBJ1-5; unclear D gene. CDR3 length: 13 amino acids. Germline V gives CDR1 SQVTM, CDR2 ANQGSEA. Deletions cut 3 bases from V and 6 bases from J, with 12 bases between. The CDR3 reads CSVDQEGSQPQHF. In DNA, the CDR3 is TGCAGCGTTGATCAGGAGGGTAGTCAGCCCCAGCATTTT.

This chain uses TRBV20-1 with TRBJ2-3; TRBD2 agrees at 11 bases. The CDR3 loop spans 15 amino acids. Germline lookup yields CDR1 DFQATT and CDR2 SNEGSKA (reference sequence). V was clipped by 3 bases and J by 3 bases; unmatched bases: 5. For the CDR3, the DNA is TGCAGTGCTAGTAAACTAGCGGGAGCTACAGATACGCAGTATTTT. It yields the protein CSASKLAGATDTQYF.

This clonotype was recorded a few times. V gene TRBV7-6 combines with J gene TRBJ2-1; D may be TRBD1 (5 bases). With 2 bases removed from V and 2 bases from J, the gap between germline ends came to 7 bases. The V gene's germline CDR1 is SGHVS and CDR2 FNYEAQ. The CDR3 is 14 residues long. CDR3 region: CASSLTTAYNEQFF. The CDR3 region has the DNA TGTGCCAGCAGCTTAACGACAGCCTACAATGAGCAGTTCTTC. The full variable domain, its missing parts supplied by reference TRBV7-6 and TRBJ2-1, is GAGVSQSPRYKVTKRGQDVALRCDPISGHVSLYWYRQALGQGPEFLTYFNYEAQQDKSGLPNDRFSAERPEGSISTLTIQRTEQRDSAMYRCASSLTTAYNEQFFGPGTRLTVL.

This rearrangement joins TRBV6-1 to TRBJ1-6; TRBD1 might be the D (5 bases). This CDR3 contains 16 residues. Germline lookup yields CDR1 MNHNS and CDR2 SASEGT. Trimming removed 6 bases from V and 9 bases from J, with 21 bases in between. The CDR3, as DNA: TGTGCCAGCAGCTCCGCAGGGCTTCTCGTAGGTTCACCCCTCCACTTT. Amino acid sequence: CASSSAGLLVGSPLHF.

The V and J genes are TRBV28 and TRBJ2-1; TRBD1 aligns across 7 bases. Germline V gene data show CDR1 as MDHEN and CDR2 as SYDVKM. Trimming at V came to 3 bases and at J to 4 bases, leaving 12 bases not matched to a gene. This CDR3 has 17 amino acids. The CDR3 region is CASSFADRDPPYNEQFF. The CDR3 DNA is TGTGCCAGCAGTTTTGCCGACAGGGACCCTCCTTACAATGAGCAGTTCTTC. Together with reference TRBV28 and TRBJ2-1, the CDR3 gives the full variable domain: DVKVTQSSRYLVKRTGEKVFLECVQDMDHENMFWYRQDPGLGLRLIYFSYDVKMKEKGDIPEGYSVSREKKERFSLILESASTNQTSMYLCASSFADRDPPYNEQFFGPGTRLTVL.

This clonotype was seen a few times. The chain uses TRBV15 and TRBJ2-1; perhaps D is TRBD1 or TRBD2 (6 bases each). Germline values: CDR1 LNHNV, CDR2 YYDKDF (reference sequence). V was cut by 7 bases and J by 9 bases, with 19 bases left in between. The CDR3 contains 14 residues. Here the CDR3 reads CATTLDRGRREQFF. Here the CDR3 DNA reads TGTGCCACCACTCTAGACCGGGGGCGGCGTGAGCAGTTCTTC.

CDR3 sequence: CASSPVGAVDNEQFF. CDR3 sequence (DNA): TGTGCCAGCAGTCCGGTTGGGGCCGTCGACAATGAGCAGTTCTTC. The V gene is TRBV5-5, the J gene TRBJ2-1; TRBD1 is a possible D gene (5 bases). V dropped 5 bases and J dropped 5 bases, with 17 bases sitting between them. There are 15 residues in the CDR3. Germline V CDR1 and CDR2: SGHKS, YYEKEE (reference sequence). The complete variable domain, with remaining parts taken from reference TRBV5-5 and TRBJ2-1, reads DAGVTQSPTHLIKTRGQQVTLRCSPISGHKSVSWYQQVLGQGPQFIFQYYEKEERGRGNFPDRFSARQFPNYSSELNVNALLLGDSALYLCASSPVGAVDNEQFFGPGTRLTVL.